The 14 T cell receptor beta chains below come from one sample, sequenced in a study of regulatory T cells in long-lasting Graves disease. Time point here: persistent/refractory GD, antithyroid drugs over 5 years with positive TRAb. From RNA extracted from PBMCs, the TCR library was made. Relying on iRepertoire HTBI primers and Arm-PCR of CDR3 regions, the team built TCR beta libraries. MiXCR, run by TCRdb on the multiplex PCR reads, gives a single entry per CDR3 protein. The sample gives some 450,000 distinct CDR3 sequences, 20% to 25% of which show up once; approximately 28% is in the top ten. Sample: peripheral blood mononuclear cells (PBMCs), taken when the disease was refractory, from a patient treated with antithyroid drugs. These receptors were taken from a female donor with Graves disease.

In this sample, this clonotype turned up a few times. The chain employs TRBV7-9 and TRBJ2-5, with 10 bases aligning to TRBD1. Germline loops: CDR1 SEHNR, CDR2 FQNEAQ (reference sequence). The ends lost 1 base at V and 7 bases at J; junction bases unmatched: 3. The length of the CDR3 is 14 residues. The CDR3 protein is CASSLERDRGTQYF. The CDR3 DNA sequence: TGTGCCAGCAGCTTAGAAAGGGACAGGGGGACCCAGTACTTC.

With regard to this clonotype: A much larger clone sits a single nucleotide away, making a read error possible. J is TRBJ1-2 and V is TRBV28, with 8 nucleotides matching TRBD1. With V trimmed by 6 bases and J by 2 bases, 11 bases remained unmatched. The CDR3 consists of 16 residues. Germline loops: CDR1 MDHEN, CDR2 SYDVKM. The CDR3 nucleotides read TGTGCCAGCAGGGAAGCAGGGGGCGCGAAGAACTATGGCTACACCTTC. Protein: CASREAGGAKNYGYTF.

The rearrangement links TRBV7-2 to TRBJ2-7; 11 bases line up with TRBD2. The CDR3 is 20 residues long. Germline V gives CDR1 SGHTA, CDR2 FQGNSA. Trimming at V came to 5 bases and at J to 2 bases, leaving 20 bases not matched to a gene. The CDR3 coding sequence is TGTGCCAGCAGCCGCCGACCGCTCGGGACTAGCGGAAACCAAGCCTACGAGCAGTACTTC. Translated, it gives CASSRRPLGTSGNQAYEQYF. The full variable domain, completed using reference TRBV7-2 and TRBJ2-7, is GAGVSQSPSNKVTEKGKDVELRCDPISGHTALYWYRQSLGQGLEFLIYFQGNSAPDKSGLPSDRFSAERTGGSVSTLTIQRTQQEDSAVYLCASSRRPLGTSGNQAYEQYFGPGTRLTVT.

V and J are TRBV20-1 and TRBJ1-3, with D possibly TRBD1 on 5 matching bases. Trimming took off 7 bases at V and 2 bases at J, with 18 bases between the two ends. The CDR3 runs 15 residues. Germline CDR1 is DFQATT and CDR2 is SNEGSKA (reference sequence). The CDR3 loop is CSVSPPGTTGNTIYF. In nucleotides, the CDR3 is TGCAGTGTCAGCCCCCCCGGGACTACTGGAAACACCATATATTTT.

The J gene is TRBJ1-1, the V gene TRBV19, with 9 bases that match TRBD1. J gave up 7 bases and V 6 bases, and 6 bases lay outside the gene matches. Germline V gene sequence: CDR1 LNHDA, CDR2 SQIVND (reference sequence). The length of the CDR3 is 13 residues. CDR3 in DNA: TGTGCCAGTAGATTGGACAGGGGAGGTGAAGCTTTCTTT. This translates into CASRLDRGGEAFF.

The chain employs TRBV24-1 and TRBJ2-2; D call uncertain. The CDR3 has 13 amino acids. Deletions cut 8 bases from V and 5 bases from J, with 11 bases between. Germline lookup yields CDR1 KGHDR and CDR2 SFDVKD. CDR3 sequence: CATINSLTGELFF. CDR3 in DNA: TGTGCCACCATCAACTCTTTGACCGGGGAGCTGTTTTTT.

In its sample, this clonotype was seen a few times. The J gene is TRBJ2-7, the V gene TRBV20-1; 7 bases map to TRBD1. V gave up 2 bases and J gave up 0 bases; unmatched junction bases: 22. The CDR3 length is 20 residues. Germline values: CDR1 DFQATT, CDR2 SNEGSKA (reference sequence). CDR3 region: CSARRPIYWTGSTLSYEQYF. As DNA, the CDR3 is TGCAGTGCTAGACGACCCATATATTGGACAGGCTCTACTCTCTCCTACGAGCAGTACTTC.

This clonotype was found many times. The chain links TRBV2 to TRBJ1-5, with TRBD1 identical over 11 bases. CDR3 length: 15 residues. Germline CDR1 SNHLY, CDR2 FYNNEI. With V trimmed by 6 bases and J by 7 bases, 8 bases remained unmatched. The CDR3 DNA is TGTGCCAGCAGCCGTAGGACAGGGGGCGGGCAGCCCCAGCATTTT. It encodes CASSRRTGGGQPQHF.

This clonotype was recorded at least ten times. V gene TRBV12-3 or TRBV12-4 combines with J gene TRBJ1-2, with D hard to call. The ends were cut back, 5 bases at V and 6 bases at J, with 13 bases in the middle. The CDR3 extends over 13 amino acids. This CDR3 is CASSPNGRDGYTF. The DNA for the CDR3 is TGTGCCAGCAGTCCTAACGGACGGGATGGCTACACCTTC.

The chain uses TRBV20-1 and TRBJ2-4; D not resolved. The CDR3 is 17 residues long. CDR1 and CDR2 (germline): DFQATT, SNEGSKA (reference sequence). V shed 0 bases and J shed 11 bases, with 26 bases lying between them. The DNA for the CDR3 is TGCAGTGCTAGAGAATATCTAATATATAGACAAGCCGGGCTTCAGTACTTC. It yields the protein CSAREYLIYRQAGLQYF.

The sample holds a few counts of this clonotype. Since a much larger clone is just one base distant, this may be a read error. The V call is TRBV12-3 or TRBV12-4, the J call TRBJ2-7, with 7 positions matching TRBD2. The CDR3 extends over 14 amino acids. This chain's CDR3 is CASSLLAGDYEQHF. CDR3 nucleotides: TGTGCCAGCAGTTTATTGGCGGGAGATTACGAGCAGCACTTC.

The sample holds a few counts of this clonotype. This chain links TRBV18 with TRBJ1-1; 10 nucleotides align to TRBD1. The junction had 5 bases not matched to a gene; V was cut back by 6 bases and J by 1 base. This CDR3 region has 15 residues. Germline CDR1 is KGHSH and CDR2 is LQKENI. The CDR3 loop is CASSPGTGENTEAFF. The CDR3 nucleotides read TGTGCCAGCTCCCCCGGGACAGGGGAGAACACTGAAGCTTTCTTT.

At least ten counts were recorded for this clonotype. The chain couples TRBV2 to TRBJ2-2; 7 bases are shared with TRBD1. The CDR3 is made up of 13 amino acids. J lost 0 bases, V lost 11 bases, and 3 bases had no gene match. CDR1 is SNHLY and CDR2 is FYNNEI in the germline V gene. For the CDR3, the DNA is TGTGCCTGTGGACAGGCGAACACCGGGGAGCTGTTTTTT. Encoded protein: CACGQANTGELFF. Combining the CDR3 with reference TRBV2 and TRBJ2-2 gives the whole variable domain EPEVTQTPSHQVTQMGQEVILRCVPISNHLYFYWYRQILGQKVEFLVSFYNNEISEKSEIFDDQFSVERPDGSNFTLKIRSTKLEDSAMYFCACGQANTGELFFGEGSRLTVL.

This clonotype was seen at least ten times. The chain joins TRBV11-1 to TRBJ2-7; TRBD1 aligns across 10 bases. After removal of 4 bases from V and 5 bases from J, the junction contained 11 bases not matched to a gene. The V gene's germline CDR1 is SGHAT and CDR2 FQDESV (reference sequence). The CDR3 loop spans 16 amino acids. CDR3 sequence reads: CASSSTGGTGVDEQYF. CDR3 coding DNA: TGTGCCAGCAGCTCAACGGGGGGGACAGGGGTGGACGAGCAGTACTTC.